This TCR beta chain was identified in a study of blood T cell repertoires in COVID-19. This CDR3 is built from 15 residues. CDR1 and CDR2 from the germline V gene are GTSNPN and SVGIG (reference sequence). V was cut by 4 bases and J by 0 bases, with 10 bases left in between. Measured with immunoSEQ multiplex PCR; TCRdb has only the in-frame clones, and not every one. This sample yields over 100,000 clones, of which approximately 80% are seen a single time; less than 8% belongs to the top ten. A single count supports this clone. The chain is built from TRBV30 and TRBJ2-6; D not resolved. This TCR was recovered from a woman aged 50 to 60 with acute or convalescent COVID-19. The sample was peripheral blood. The CDR3 sequence: CAWTGVTSGANVLTF. The CDR3 nucleotides read TGTGCCTGGACCGGAGTCACCTCTGGGGCCAACGTCCTGACTTTC.